The 31 T cell receptor beta chains presented below share a single source sample, sequenced in a study of metastatic and nonmetastatic thyroid tumors. Thyroid surgery took place with no prior treatment in any patient. TCRdb reprocessed the PCR reads using MiXCR. Of some 29,000 clones listed, roughly 3.5% are singletons. The specimen sequenced was blood. The receptors originated from a male donor with papillary thyroid cancer or a benign thyroid nodule (not recorded which). Some clones in this sample may be carry-over from other donors' samples.

This clone was detected many times. CDR3 loop: CASSLEGTGTGRNEQFF. Here the CDR3 DNA reads TGTGCCAGCAGCTTAGAAGGCACGGGGACAGGGAGAAATGAGCAGTTCTTC. V is TRBV7-2 and J is TRBJ2-1; 9 bases match TRBD1. Germline loops: CDR1 SGHTA, CDR2 FQGNSA. Trimming at V came to 1 base and at J to 7 bases, leaving 11 bases not matched to a gene. CDR3 size: 17 residues.

This clone was found many times. The rearrangement links TRBV19 to TRBJ1-1; D gene uncertain. This CDR3 region has 17 residues. From germline, CDR1 is LNHDA and CDR2 SQIVND (reference sequence). Trimming pared 4 bases from V and 0 bases from J, leaving 18 bases between. Written as DNA, the CDR3 is TGTGCCAGTAGTAACCCAGGATTCTGGGGAATGAACACTGAAGCTTTCTTT. As protein: CASSNPGFWGMNTEAFF.

As for this clone: The junction shows a germline mismatch at one end, possibly a read error. The chain recombines TRBV27 with TRBJ1-2; the match to TRBD1 covers 8 bases. The CDR3 loop spans 17 amino acids. Germline values: CDR1 MNHEY, CDR2 SMNVEV (reference sequence). The CDR3 spells CASSLRGTGKANHGYTF. The CDR3 DNA sequence: TGTGCCAGCAGTCTTCGGGGGACAGGTAAAGCTAACCATGGCTACACCTTC.

This clone was seen ten or more times. The DNA for the CDR3 is TGTGCCAGCAGCTTAGGCCGAGGTCCGGGCTACACCTTC. Encoded protein: CASSLGRGPGYTF. The rearrangement uses TRBV13 and TRBJ1-2; no clear D gene. Germline CDR1 PRHDT, CDR2 FYEKMQ (reference sequence). The CDR3 is made up of 13 amino acids. The V gene lost 0 bases and the J gene lost 8 bases, with 10 bases spanning the gap.

The chain couples TRBV12-3 or TRBV12-4 to TRBJ2-5; 9 bases are shared with TRBD1. The J segment lost 5 bases and the V segment lost 5 bases, leaving 12 bases of the junction unmatched. This CDR3 region has 16 residues. CDR3 in amino acids: CASSGDRAFPVETQYF. As DNA, the CDR3 is TGTGCCAGCAGTGGGGACAGGGCATTCCCTGTGGAGACCCAGTACTTC.

Only a few counts were recorded for this clone. The rearrangement links TRBV15 to TRBJ1-3, with unresolved D. Germline V gene sequence: CDR1 LNHNV, CDR2 YYDKDF (reference sequence). This CDR3 has 16 residues. Trimming took off 1 base at V and 4 bases at J, with 14 bases between the two ends. CDR3 sequence reads: CATSRVPRLAGNTIYF. The CDR3 coding sequence is TGTGCCACCAGCAGAGTACCAAGGCTTGCCGGAAACACCATATATTTT.

Here the CDR3 DNA reads TGTGCCAGCAGTTCCGACAGGTCTGGAAACACCATATATTTT. Translation gives CASSSDRSGNTIYF. The chain has TRBV6-5 and TRBJ1-3; D is possibly TRBD1 (6 bases). Germline V gene lookup returns CDR1 MNHEY and CDR2 SVGAGI. The CDR3 is 14 amino acids. Trimming took 4 bases from V and 1 from J, leaving 8 bases between them.

By share, this clone counts as medium-sized. V and J are TRBV28 and TRBJ1-6; TRBD1 matches 9 bases. Germline CDR1 MDHEN, CDR2 SYDVKM. V lost 5 bases and J lost 7; bases outside the gene matches: 9. The CDR3 is 16 residues long. The CDR3 reads CASSLPVGTGNSPLHF. The DNA of the CDR3 is TGTGCCAGCAGTCTCCCAGTGGGGACAGGGAATTCACCCCTCCACTTT.

There are a few counts of this clone. This chain links TRBV16 with TRBJ2-2; D is perhaps TRBD1 or TRBD2 (6 bases each). The length of the CDR3 is 16 residues. CDR1 is KGHSY, CDR2 FQNENV, per germline. Trimming pared 8 bases from V and 3 bases from J, leaving 19 bases between. The CDR3 spells CASLGEEGEDTGELFF. CDR3 sequence (DNA): TGTGCCAGCCTAGGCGAAGAGGGGGAGGACACCGGGGAGCTGTTTTTT.

At least ten counts were recorded for this clone. V gene TRBV20-1 combines with J gene TRBJ2-7, with D perhaps TRBD1 (7 bases). V dropped 6 bases and J dropped 5 bases, with 23 bases sitting between them. Germline values: CDR1 DFQATT, CDR2 SNEGSKA (reference sequence). This CDR3 is 15 amino acids long. The CDR3 loop is CSAEGGASGLDEQYF. The CDR3 nucleotides are TGCAGTGCCGAAGGGGGCGCAAGCGGGCTGGACGAGCAGTACTTC.

The V gene is TRBV5-1, the J gene TRBJ2-3; 7 nucleotides agree with TRBD2. The CDR3 covers 15 residues. Germline CDR1 SGHRS, CDR2 YFSETQ. V lost 4 bases and J lost 2; bases outside the gene matches: 7. CDR3 loop: CASSTILASTDTQYF. CDR3 bases: TGCGCCAGCAGCACCATACTAGCGTCCACAGATACGCAGTATTTT.

This clone showed up just a few times. This chain connects TRBV10-3 to TRBJ2-5; 8 nucleotides match TRBD2. From germline, CDR1 is ENHRY and CDR2 SYGVKD. This CDR3 has 14 residues. The J segment lost 5 bases and the V segment lost 3 bases, leaving 5 bases of the junction unmatched. This CDR3 is CAISDGTSDETQYF. The CDR3, as DNA: TGTGCCATCAGTGACGGGACTAGTGACGAGACCCAGTACTTC.

This clone was found a few times. The V gene is TRBV27, the J gene TRBJ1-2; D gene ambiguous. CDR3 length: 15 residues. Germline V gives CDR1 MNHEY, CDR2 SMNVEV (reference sequence). V gave up 4 bases and J gave up 4 bases, with 16 bases separating them. The CDR3 bases are TGTGCCAGCAGTTACTCCGCTCCCCCTCTCTATGGCTACACCTTC. The encoded protein is CASSYSAPPLYGYTF.

The V and J genes are TRBV20-1 and TRBJ2-7, with D possibly being TRBD1 (5 bases). CDR3 length: 11 residues. Germline CDR1 reads DFQATT; CDR2 reads SNEGSKA (reference sequence). V lost 6 bases to trimming and J lost 4 bases, with 10 bases between them. As DNA, the CDR3 is TGCAGTGCAACACCAGGGTACGAGCAGTACTTC. Translated: CSATPGYEQYF.

About this clone: A much larger clone lies one base from this, so it may be a read error. This sequence joins TRBV6-1 and TRBJ2-7; D ambiguous. CDR3 length: 14 residues. In germline, CDR1 is MNHNS, CDR2 SASEGT. The CDR3 here is CASIEVDPSYEQYF. For the CDR3, the DNA is TGTGCCAGCATTGAAGTGGACCCGAGCTACGAGCAGTACTTC.

This clone was detected many times. The chain combines TRBV4-3 with TRBJ2-3; no definite D call. The CDR3 spans 16 residues. V lost 0 bases and J lost 4, with 14 bases in between. CDR1 LGHNA and CDR2 YSLEER come from the germline V gene. The CDR3 DNA sequence: TGCGCCAGCAGCCAAGAATACTCGCGTGAGGCAGATACGCAGTATTTT. Its protein product is CASSQEYSREADTQYF.

This clone has just a few counts. The chain combines TRBV6-2 or TRBV6-3 with TRBJ2-3; 7 nucleotides line up with TRBD2. The trim removed 0 bases at V and 4 bases at J, leaving 19 bases unmatched. The germline CDR1 and CDR2 sequences are MNHEY and SVGEGT. The CDR3 totals 20 residues. The CDR3 DNA reads TGTGCCAGCAGTTACTCGAGCCGTTTGGTAGGGGAGGGCCAGGCAGATACGCAGTATTTT. The encoded protein is CASSYSSRLVGEGQADTQYF.

This clone was observed a few times. This could be a read error, since a much larger clone is one nucleotide away. The same CDR3 can be traced to other DNA sequences in this sample. The chain has TRBV2 and TRBJ2-7; D may be TRBD1 (7 bases). Per germline, CDR1 SNHLY and CDR2 FYNNEI. This CDR3 has 13 amino acids. The DNA of the CDR3 is TGTGCCAGCAGCCCCCAGGGGGGCGCCGAGCAGTACTTT. Translating it yields CASSPQGGAEQYF.

This clone was counted between two and nine times. V and J are TRBV6-1 and TRBJ2-3; unclear D gene. V lost 2 bases and J 7 bases, leaving 10 bases between the germline ends. The CDR3 consists of 13 residues. Germline V gene sequence: CDR1 MNHNS, CDR2 SASEGT. The CDR3 DNA reads TGTGCCAGCAGTGAAATCCTGGGATATACGCAGTATTTT. It encodes CASSEILGYTQYF.

By sample share, this clone is medium-sized. The chain combines TRBV15 with TRBJ1-6; a possible D gene is TRBD1 (5 bases). CDR3 length: 14 amino acids. In germline, CDR1 is LNHNV, CDR2 YYDKDF (reference sequence). Trimming took 1 base from V and 8 from J, leaving 9 bases between them. The CDR3 is CATSRGVGDSPLHF. The CDR3 nucleotides read TGTGCCACCAGCAGAGGGGTAGGGGATTCACCCCTCCACTTT.

This chain uses TRBV20-1 with TRBJ2-2; 7 bases fit TRBD2. V lost 4 bases and J lost 2; bases outside the gene matches: 4. The germline gives CDR1 DFQATT, CDR2 SNEGSKA (reference sequence). The CDR3 spans 14 residues. CDR3 residues: CSATSGINTGELFF. The DNA for the CDR3 is TGCAGTGCTACCAGCGGGATCAACACCGGGGAGCTGTTTTTT.

This clone has at least ten counts. The rearrangement uses TRBV11-2 and TRBJ2-1; TRBD1 aligns across 9 bases. The V gene end was trimmed by 5 bases and the J gene end by 8 bases; junction bases not matched to a gene: 13. CDR3 length: 16 residues. Germline CDR1 reads SGHAT; CDR2 reads FQNNGV. CDR3 DNA sequence: TGTGCCAGCAGCCCCCAGCGGGGACAGGGTATCGATGAGCAGTTCTTC. Its protein product is CASSPQRGQGIDEQFF.

This clone was seen repeatedly, ten times or more. The chain combines TRBV10-1 with TRBJ1-4; 8 bases map to TRBD1. CDR1 and CDR2 (germline): WNHNN, SYGVQD (reference sequence). The junction had 12 bases not matched to a gene; V was cut back by 8 bases and J by 7 bases. The CDR3 covers 15 residues. The DNA of the CDR3 is TGCGCCAGCGGAGCTGCGACAGGGGAGGGTGAAAAACTGTTTTTT. Protein product: CASGAATGEGEKLFF.

This clone was counted ten times or more. The CDR3 DNA is TGTGCCAGCAGCTTAGAAGGCTTGGATACGCAGTATTTT. This encodes CASSLEGLDTQYF. This chain joins TRBV11-2 and TRBJ2-3; D gene unclear. CDR1 SGHAT and CDR2 FQNNGV come from the germline V gene. The V end lost 0 bases, the J end lost 6 bases, and 7 bases lay between the germline ends. The CDR3 contains 13 residues.

The chain is built from TRBV6-1 and TRBJ2-7; D is ambiguous. Germline V CDR1 and CDR2: MNHNS, SASEGT. The germline V and J ends were trimmed by 1 base and 0 bases, with 7 bases remaining between them. There are 14 residues in the CDR3. In DNA form, the CDR3 reads TGTGCCAGCAGTGAAGGTGACACCTCCTACGAGCAGTACTTC. Protein product: CASSEGDTSYEQYF.

The chain recombines TRBV2 with TRBJ2-1, with TRBD2 matching 9 bases. In germline, CDR1 is SNHLY, CDR2 FYNNEI. This CDR3 region has 14 residues. V was clipped by 5 bases and J by 5 bases; unmatched bases: 4. CDR3 DNA sequence: TGTGCCAGCAGTCGACTAGCGGAGCACAATGAGCAGTTCTTC. It yields the protein CASSRLAEHNEQFF. Combining the CDR3 with reference TRBV2 and TRBJ2-1 gives the whole variable domain EPEVTQTPSHQVTQMGQEVILRCVPISNHLYFYWYRQILGQKVEFLVSFYNNEISEKSEIFDDQFSVERPDGSNFTLKIRSTKLEDSAMYFCASSRLAEHNEQFFGPGTRLTVL.

This clone was observed a handful of times. The genes are TRBV7-9 and TRBJ2-1; D is perhaps TRBD2 (5 bases). Germline CDR1 SEHNR, CDR2 FQNEAQ (reference sequence). The CDR3 contains 15 residues. V lost 5 bases and J lost 3, with 14 bases in between. CDR3: CASSHPGLGYNEQFF. The CDR3 nucleotides read TGTGCCAGCAGCCATCCGGGGTTGGGCTACAATGAGCAGTTCTTC.

The DNA for the CDR3 is TGTGCCAGTAGGCAGCGGGAGGAAGAGACCCAGTACTTC. Translation: CASRQREEETQYF. The rearrangement links TRBV19 to TRBJ2-5; 9 positions agree with TRBD2. This CDR3 region has 13 residues. CDR1 and CDR2 from the germline V gene are LNHDA and SQIVND (reference sequence). The V and J ends lost 6 bases and 3 bases, in that order; junction bases with no gene match: 2.

This clone was detected a few times. V usage is TRBV6-5 and J usage is TRBJ1-2; 9 bases map to TRBD1. V shed 0 bases and J 1 base; nucleotides not matched to a gene: 3. The CDR3 runs to 16 residues. Germline CDR1 is MNHEY and CDR2 is SVGAGI. This CDR3 is CASSYSRQGGNYGYTF. The CDR3 coding sequence is TGTGCCAGCAGTTACTCGAGACAGGGGGGTAACTATGGCTACACCTTC.

By sample share, this clone is medium-sized. The chain recombines TRBV27 with TRBJ2-7, with 11 bases fitting TRBD1. Losses at the gene ends were 5 bases for V and 0 bases for J; bases not matched to a gene: 3. The CDR3 is made up of 15 amino acids. Per germline, CDR1 MNHEY and CDR2 SMNVEV (reference sequence). The chain's CDR3 is CASSPGTGGSYEQYF. For the CDR3, the DNA is TGTGCCAGCAGTCCCGGGACAGGGGGCTCCTACGAGCAGTACTTC.

This clone appeared many times. The chain joins TRBV20-1 to TRBJ2-2; tentatively, D is TRBD2 (5 bases). The CDR3 is made up of 14 amino acids. The V and J ends lost 5 bases and 5 bases respectively, with 15 bases between them. In germline, CDR1 is DFQATT, CDR2 SNEGSKA (reference sequence). CDR3 sequence reads: CSAVPGLGTGELFF. In DNA, the CDR3 is TGCAGTGCTGTTCCGGGATTAGGGACCGGGGAGCTGTTTTTT.